Listed below are T cell receptor beta chains from one sample, sequenced in a study of shared clonotypes between healthy human individuals. The protocol was immunoSEQ multiplex PCR, while the TCRdb copy is restricted to in-frame clones and leaves out a portion. Of roughly 650,000 clones listed, roughly 97% are singletons. The sequencing input was naive CD4+ T cells sorted from blood. The receptors here all came from a young woman in good health. The CDR3 runs from the conserved cysteine through the conserved F or W. D genes are given only for firm matches. A clone size is listed for some rows: how often the clone was seen (once, few, many), or a class if it is expanded.

NA NA TRBJ2-7 TRBV5-4 CASSPSSASEQYF TGTGCCAGCAGCCCCTCTTCGGCGAGCGAGCAGTACTTC
TRBD2 NA TRBJ2-4 TRBV7-8 CASSLALTSGRSVPKNIQYF TGTGCCAGCAGCTTAGCGCTAACTAGCGGGAGGAGTGTGCCCAAAAACATTCAGTACTTC
TRBD1 NA TRBJ1-5 TRBV6-5 CASSYEAGGEPQHF TGTGCCAGCAGTTACGAGGCAGGGGGCGAGCCCCAGCATTTT
NA once TRBJ2-4 TRBV5-4 CASRPGTSAKNIQYF TGTGCCAGCAGACCCGGGACAAGCGCCAAAAACATTCAGTACTTC
TRBD1 NA TRBJ1-3 TRBV28 CATLDRARGNTIYF TGTGCCACCCTGGACAGGGCAAGAGGAAACACCATATATTTT
TRBD1 NA TRBJ2-5 TRBV6-1 CASSPWGQTPVTQYF TGTGCCAGCAGCCCCTGGGGACAGACCCCGGTGACCCAGTACTTC
TRBD1 NA TRBJ2-7 TRBV6-5 CASRRGPGQGLEQYF TGTGCCAGCAGGCGGGGACCGGGACAGGGTTTGGAGCAGTACTTC
NA NA TRBJ2-2 TRBV11-2 CASSFSGSGELFF TGTGCCAGCAGCTTTTCCGGGAGCGGGGAGCTGTTTTTT
TRBD2 NA TRBJ2-7 TRBV30 CAWSVGWTSGTTYEQYF TGTGCCTGGAGTGTAGGTTGGACTAGCGGGACTACCTACGAGCAGTACTTC
TRBD2 NA TRBJ2-7 TRBV5-6 CASGTPTSVGEQYF TGTGCCAGCGGGACCCCGACTAGCGTGGGCGAGCAGTACTTC
NA NA TRBJ2-1 TRBV11-2 CASRTAASHEQFF TGTGCCAGCCGCACAGCCGCGTCCCATGAGCAGTTCTTC
NA NA TRBJ2-1 TRBV28 CASTQPRSQQFF TGTGCCAGCACCCAACCTAGGTCTCAGCAGTTCTTC
NA once TRBJ2-6 TRBV7-3 CASSLFVTSGANVLTF TGTGCCAGCAGCTTATTCGTGACCTCTGGGGCCAACGTCCTGACTTTC
NA once TRBJ2-7 TRBV18 CASSGSTVDEQYF TGTGCCAGCTCAGGTTCGACGGTCGACGAGCAGTACTTC
TRBD1 NA TRBJ1-2 TRBV5-1 CASSRSIDRGGGYTF TGCGCCAGCAGCCGATCTATAGACAGGGGAGGAGGCTACACCTTC
TRBD1 NA TRBJ2-2 TRBV10-3 CAISASGTGVSGELFF TGTGCCATCAGTGCATCCGGGACAGGGGTGAGCGGGGAGCTGTTTTTT
NA NA TRBJ1-5 TRBV28 CASSAEGGNQPQHF TGTGCCAGCAGCGCAGAGGGGGGCAATCAGCCCCAGCATTTT
TRBD1 NA TRBJ2-1 TRBV5-5 CASSFGQESIQDEQFF TGTGCCAGCAGCTTTGGACAGGAGTCTATTCAGGATGAGCAGTTCTTC
TRBD1 NA TRBJ1-1 TRBV19 CASSIGTGTEAFF TGTGCCAGTAGTATAGGGACAGGCACTGAAGCTTTCTTT
NA NA TRBJ1-2 TRBV5-4 CASSLGPQRGSGYTF TGTGCCAGCAGCTTGGGGCCGCAGAGGGGAAGTGGCTACACCTTC
NA NA TRBJ1-1 TRBV11-2 CASSALDRNTEAFF TGTGCCAGCAGCGCACTCGACAGAAACACTGAAGCTTTCTTT
NA NA TRBJ2-6 TRBV7-9 CASSPWLDSGANVLTF TGTGCCAGCAGCCCGTGGTTGGACTCTGGGGCCAACGTCCTGACTTTC
TRBD2 NA TRBJ2-7 TRBV7-2 CASSVAGTSGYYEQYF TGTGCCAGCAGCGTAGCCGGGACTAGCGGGTACTACGAGCAGTACTTC
TRBD2 NA TRBJ2-2 TRBV5-1 CASSLVKGGSAGELFF TGCGCCAGCAGCTTGGTAAAGGGAGGGAGCGCCGGGGAGCTGTTTTTT
NA NA TRBJ1-5 TRBV19 CASSAIQGGIQPQHF TGTGCCAGTAGTGCGATACAGGGAGGGATTCAGCCCCAGCATTTT
NA NA TRBJ1-4 TRBV5-1 CASSTQGLRGEKLFF TGCGCCAGCAGCACTCAGGGGCTCCGAGGGGAAAAACTGTTTTTT
NA NA TRBJ2-7 TRBV28 CASSPRGTHSYEQYF TGTGCCAGCAGCCCAAGGGGTACACACTCCTACGAGCAGTACTTC
NA NA TRBJ2-2 TRBV28 CASRGQGGSGELFF TGTGCCAGCAGGGGCCAAGGGGGGTCCGGGGAGCTGTTTTTT
NA NA TRBJ2-7 TRBV25-1 CASSEFDDSYEQYF TGTGCCAGCAGTGAATTCGACGACTCCTACGAGCAGTACTTC
TRBD2 NA TRBJ2-7 TRBV14 CASSQATSGYEQYF TGTGCCAGCAGCCAGGCGACTAGCGGATACGAGCAGTACTTC
NA NA TRBJ1-2 TRBV18 CASSPMAGPTTYGYTF TGTGCCAGCTCACCAATGGCAGGCCCAACGACCTATGGCTACACCTTC
NA NA TRBJ1-5 TRBV28 CASSSLRSEGWSQPQHF TGTGCCAGCAGCTCTCTGAGGAGTGAGGGATGGAGTCAGCCCCAGCATTTT
NA NA TRBJ2-7 TRBV13 CASSSTAWEYEQYF TGTGCCAGCAGCTCCACCGCGTGGGAATACGAGCAGTACTTC
TRBD2 NA TRBJ2-5 TRBV5-1 CASSLTSGMWETQYF TGCGCCAGCAGCTTGACTAGCGGGATGTGGGAGACCCAGTACTTC
NA NA TRBJ1-1 TRBV18 CASSQPRTVRNTEAFF TGTGCCAGCTCACAACCCCGGACAGTCCGGAACACTGAAGCTTTCTTT
NA NA TRBJ2-2 TRBV5-1 CASSHDGGTNTGELFF TGCGCCAGCAGCCATGACGGGGGAACAAACACCGGGGAGCTGTTTTTT
TRBD2 NA TRBJ2-2 TRBV5-1 CASKTSGAENTGELFF TGCGCCAGCAAGACTAGCGGAGCCGAAAACACCGGGGAGCTGTTTTTT
TRBD2 NA TRBJ2-7 TRBV18 CASSPPGLAGGNEQYF TGTGCCAGCTCACCACCGGGACTAGCGGGAGGTAACGAGCAGTACTTC
TRBD2 NA TRBJ2-2 TRBV11-3 CASSLIAGYTGELFF TGTGCCAGCAGCTTAATAGCGGGCTACACCGGGGAGCTGTTTTTT
TRBD1 NA TRBJ1-2 TRBV19 CASSSTGGRIYTF TGTGCCAGTAGTTCTACAGGGGGCAGAATCTACACCTTC
NA NA TRBJ1-2 TRBV5-1 CASSLASGTSEGGYTF TGCGCCAGCAGCTTGGCCTCTGGGACTTCGGAGGGTGGCTACACCTTC
TRBD1 NA TRBJ2-5 TRBV4-1 CASSQPDRDEETQYF TGCGCCAGCAGCCAGCCGGACAGGGACGAAGAGACCCAGTACTTC
NA NA TRBJ2-2 TRBV19 CASSRDMAGTGELFF TGTGCCAGTAGTAGGGACATGGCCGGGACCGGGGAGCTGTTTTTT
TRBD1 NA TRBJ1-6 TRBV19 CASMGQGDSPLHF TGTGCCAGTATGGGACAGGGGGATTCACCCCTCCACTTT
TRBD1 once TRBJ2-7 TRBV5-4 CASSYLGTGVGEQYF TGTGCCAGCAGCTATCTAGGGACAGGGGTCGGGGAGCAGTACTTC
TRBD2 once TRBJ2-3 TRBV10-2 CASRVLAGQGDTQYF TGCGCCAGCAGGGTACTAGCGGGGCAGGGAGATACGCAGTATTTT
TRBD1 NA TRBJ2-7 TRBV4-2 CASSLNTGDSAYEQYF TGTGCCAGCTCATTGAATACAGGGGATTCAGCCTACGAGCAGTACTTC
TRBD2 NA TRBJ2-2 TRBV5-1 CASSLGLAGTGELFF TGCGCCAGCAGCTTGGGACTAGCGGGGACCGGGGAGCTGTTTTTT
TRBD1 NA TRBJ1-1 TRBV6-5 CASSATGGVEAFF TGTGCCAGCAGTGCGACAGGGGGCGTTGAAGCTTTCTTT
NA NA TRBJ2-1 TRBV20-1 CSASPSHEQFF TGCAGTGCTAGTCCCAGCCATGAGCAGTTCTTC
TRBD2 NA TRBJ2-5 TRBV28 CASSLGLAEKETQYF TGTGCCAGCAGTTTGGGACTAGCAGAAAAAGAGACCCAGTACTTC
NA NA TRBJ1-4 TRBV11-2 CASSLDPGNEKLFF TGTGCCAGCAGCTTAGATCCGGGGAACGAAAAACTGTTTTTT
TRBD2 NA TRBJ2-3 TRBV11-1 CASSQRGGSGRSTDTQYF TGTGCCAGCAGCCAAAGGGGCGGGAGCGGGAGGAGCACAGATACGCAGTATTTT
NA NA TRBJ2-1 TRBV2 CASSERSGQYYNEQFF TGTGCCAGCAGTGAACGCAGCGGACAGTACTACAATGAGCAGTTCTTC
TRBD1 NA TRBJ1-1 TRBV28 CASSPAGQVNTEAFF TGTGCCAGCAGTCCCGCCGGACAGGTGAACACTGAAGCTTTCTTT
NA NA TRBJ1-2 TRBV18 CASSPLLAGRGLNYGYTF TGTGCCAGCTCACCACTTTTGGCCGGCCGGGGGCTCAACTATGGCTACACCTTC
NA once TRBJ2-3 TRBV5-4 CASSLGPSGGTDTQYF TGTGCCAGCAGCCTGGGTCCGAGCGGTGGCACAGATACGCAGTATTTT
NA NA TRBJ2-7 TRBV5-1 CASSLQGSDYEQYF TGCGCCAGCAGCTTGCAGGGATCGGACTACGAGCAGTACTTC